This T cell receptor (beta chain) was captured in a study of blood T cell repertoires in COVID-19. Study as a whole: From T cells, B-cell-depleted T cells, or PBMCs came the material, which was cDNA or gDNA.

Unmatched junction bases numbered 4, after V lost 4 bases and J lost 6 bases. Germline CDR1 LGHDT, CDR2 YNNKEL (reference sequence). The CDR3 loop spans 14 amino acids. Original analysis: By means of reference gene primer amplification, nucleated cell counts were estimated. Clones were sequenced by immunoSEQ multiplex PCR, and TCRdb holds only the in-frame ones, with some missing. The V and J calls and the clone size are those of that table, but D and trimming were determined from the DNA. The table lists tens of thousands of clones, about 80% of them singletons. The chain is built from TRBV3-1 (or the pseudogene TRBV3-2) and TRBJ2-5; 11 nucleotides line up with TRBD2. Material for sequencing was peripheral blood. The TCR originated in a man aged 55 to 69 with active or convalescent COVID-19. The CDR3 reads CASSLRTSGQTQYF. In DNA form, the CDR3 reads TGTGCCAGCAGCCTGCGGACTAGCGGGCAGACCCAGTACTTC.